The clone carrying this T cell receptor (beta chain) has more than one count but fewer than ten. The treatment: preoperative locoregional IRX-2 cytokine immunotherapy. This phase Ib study tested locoregional IRX-2 cytokine immunotherapy given before surgery. Here immunoSEQ multiplex PCR was the method, and the copy in TCRdb shows in-frame clones only, minus some. The sample yields approximately 100,000 clones, roughly 89% seen once. These data originate in a study of preoperative IRX-2 immunotherapy in early breast cancer. The V gene end was trimmed by 3 bases and the J gene end by 5 bases; junction bases not matched to a gene: 5. The CDR3 is 15 residues long. Germline CDR1 KGHSH, CDR2 LQKENI.

Sequencing used tumor tissue, obtained after IRX-2 immunotherapy. The source is a human donor with breast cancer. J is TRBJ2-1 and V is TRBV18; TRBD2 agrees at 9 bases. CDR3 coding DNA: TGTGCCAGCTCACCTGGCGGGAGGGCCGACAATGAGCAGTTCTTC. The encoded protein is CASSPGGRADNEQFF.